This T cell receptor beta chain was recovered during a study of blood T cells in healthy people across ages. The CDR3 consists of 14 residues. V was pared by 3 bases and J by 0 bases, with 8 bases between. Germline assignment: CDR1 ENHRY and CDR2 SYGVKD. Primers used in a second PCR of about 6 to 11 cycles were a sample-barcoded 5' primer and a J-beta primer mix. TCRdb processed the 5' RACE reads anew with MiXCR; each CDR3 protein has one entry. This table holds about 1.4 million distinct CDR3 sequences, 59% found once. In its sample, this clonotype was seen a few times. The sequencing input was blood. The chain links TRBV10-3 to TRBJ1-2; unclear D gene. This clonotype was obtained from a man younger than 30 in good health. CDR3 amino acids: CAISDGVTNYGYTF. Written as DNA, the CDR3 is TGTGCCATCAGTGACGGGGTTACTAACTATGGCTACACCTTC.